A selection of T cell receptor beta chains follows, all from one sample in a study of blood T cell repertoires in COVID-19. Profiling relied on immunoSEQ multiplex PCR, and the TCRdb table lists in-frame clones only, not all of them. The sample has fewer than 250,000 clones, about 83% seen once. The sample taken for sequencing was PBMCs or T cells enriched from blood (not recorded which). Every receptor here comes from a woman between 50 and 59 years old who had been exposed to COVID-19. Both conserved end residues are part of each CDR3. A D gene is named only where the DNA matches it firmly. A clone size is listed for some rows: how often the clone was seen (once, few, many), or a class if it is expanded.

>TRBV11-2|NA|NA|15|TRBJ2-5
CASSSATGRRETQYF
TGTGCCAGCAGCTCCGCAACAGGGCGGAGGGAGACCCAGTACTTC
>TRBV6-5|NA|NA|14|TRBJ1-1
CASSPYGKNTEAFF
TGTGCCAGCAGTCCTTACGGGAAGAACACTGAAGCTTTCTTT
>TRBV11-2|NA|NA|16|TRBJ1-1
CASSLDPTAMNTEAFF
TGTGCCAGCAGCTTAGATCCGACAGCGATGAACACTGAAGCTTTCTTT
>TRBV29-1|NA|NA|12|TRBJ1-1
CSVAVRGTEAFF
TGCAGCGTTGCAGTAAGAGGGACTGAAGCTTTCTTT
>TRBV6-2/TRBV6-3|few|NA|17|TRBJ1-5
CASSLTGGGSSNQPQHF
TGTGCCAGCAGTCTCACCGGGGGTGGGAGTAGCAATCAGCCCCAGCATTTT
>TRBV30|NA|NA|14|TRBJ1-3
CAWSLRGIGNTIYF
TGTGCCTGGAGCCTCCGGGGAATTGGAAACACCATATATTTT
>TRBV19|NA|NA|13|TRBJ1-5
CASNESRNQPQHF
TGTGCCAGTAACGAGAGTCGCAATCAGCCCCAGCATTTT
>TRBV28|NA|NA|16|TRBJ1-3
CASLTWGGKPGNTIYF
TGTGCCAGCCTTACCTGGGGGGGGAAACCTGGAAACACCATATATTTT
>TRBV29-1|NA|TRBD1|11|TRBJ1-1
CSVGQGAEAFF
TGCAGCGTTGGGCAGGGGGCTGAAGCTTTCTTT
>TRBV18|NA|TRBD2|17|TRBJ2-5
CASSPSRRLAGVETQYF
TGTGCCAGCTCACCGTCCCGCAGACTAGCGGGGGTAGAGACCCAGTACTTC
>TRBV6-6|NA|NA|14|TRBJ1-3
CASSPGVPGNTIYF
TGTGCCAGCAGTCCGGGGGTCCCTGGAAACACCATATATTTT
>TRBV10-1|NA|NA|13|TRBJ1-2
CASSDGDYRGYTF
TGCGCCAGCAGTGACGGCGACTACCGGGGCTACACCTTC
>TRBV5-1|NA|NA|13|TRBJ1-1
CASSSLGNTEAFF
TGCGCCAGCAGCTCCCTCGGGAACACTGAAGCTTTCTTT
>TRBV3-1/TRBV3-2|NA|NA|11|TRBJ2-1
CASSYGQTQFF
TGTGCCAGCAGCTATGGACAGACACAGTTCTTC
>TRBV7-8|NA|TRBD1|16|TRBJ1-2
CASSLEVEGAKYGYTF
TGTGCCAGCAGCTTAGAGGTCGAGGGGGCTAAGTATGGCTACACCTTC
>TRBV5-4|NA|NA|12|TRBJ2-2
CASSSDTGELFF
TGTGCCAGCAGCTCAGACACCGGGGAGCTGTTTTTT
>TRBV6-5|once|NA|14|TRBJ1-6
CASSGSSYNSPLHF
TGTGCCAGCTCGGGTAGCTCCTATAATTCACCCCTCCACTTT
>TRBV2|NA|TRBD1|12|TRBJ1-2
CASRDRGDGYTF
TGTGCCAGCAGGGACAGGGGAGATGGCTACACCTTC